The T cell receptor beta chain under discussion was sequenced for a study of tumor-infiltrating lymphocytes in primary liver carcinoma. A constant-region primer served to make TCR beta cDNA from about 490 ng total RNA. It was through three nested multiplex PCR rounds of slightly modified ARM-PCR that TCR beta libraries arose. Amplification in the first two PCR rounds was performed using TRBV1-TRBV30 forward primers and a C-beta reverse primer for around 10 cycles each. One entry per CDR3 protein results from TCRdb running MiXCR on the multiplex PCR reads. This sample yields 150,000 to 200,000 distinct CDR3 sequences, of which 85% are seen a single time; 15% to 20% belongs to the top ten. Unsorted bulk tissue (about 19-33 mg) underwent RNA and DNA co-extraction. As concerns this clonotype: A read error may produce the germline difference seen at one junction end.

Germline CDR1 is MNHEY and CDR2 is SVGEGT. This CDR3 comprises 11 residues. This sequence originates from a man aged 35-49 years with primary liver carcinoma and hepatitis B virus infection. Sequenced sample: tumor tissue from primary liver carcinoma. V usage is TRBV6-2 or TRBV6-3 and J usage is TRBJ2-1; D perhaps matches TRBD2 (6 bases). The CDR3 protein is CASSGSGFRYF. DNA of the CDR3: TGTGCCAGCTCGGGGAGCGGGTTTCGGTACTTC.